The entry that follows covers one TCR beta chain sequence. These data come from a study of regulatory T cells in long-lasting Graves disease. Researchers made TCR beta libraries by using iRepertoire HTBI primers and running Arm-PCR on CDR3 regions. TCRdb reprocessed the multiplex PCR reads with MiXCR, giving one entry per CDR3 protein. This sample has some 400,000 distinct CDR3 sequences, with approximately 15% found just once. Trimming cost V 7 bases and J 4 bases, with 14 bases left between them. CDR3 size: 13 residues. The germline V gene encodes CDR1 ENHRY and CDR2 SYGVKD. Time point reported: newly diagnosed GD, antithyroid drugs for less than 3 months. PBMC-extracted RNA yielded the TCR library. Separately, the same data were catalogued under a study of T cells in Graves' hyperthyroidism and ophthalmopathy.

The sample was peripheral blood mononuclear cells (PBMCs), taken at new diagnosis, from a patient treated with antithyroid drugs. This clonotype was sampled from a woman in her twenties or thirties with Graves disease. The chain has TRBV10-3 and TRBJ2-7, with a possible D match to TRBD1 (5 bases). CDR3 residues: CAIKGNQGYEQYF. For the CDR3, the DNA is TGTGCCATCAAAGGTAACCAGGGTTACGAGCAGTACTTC.